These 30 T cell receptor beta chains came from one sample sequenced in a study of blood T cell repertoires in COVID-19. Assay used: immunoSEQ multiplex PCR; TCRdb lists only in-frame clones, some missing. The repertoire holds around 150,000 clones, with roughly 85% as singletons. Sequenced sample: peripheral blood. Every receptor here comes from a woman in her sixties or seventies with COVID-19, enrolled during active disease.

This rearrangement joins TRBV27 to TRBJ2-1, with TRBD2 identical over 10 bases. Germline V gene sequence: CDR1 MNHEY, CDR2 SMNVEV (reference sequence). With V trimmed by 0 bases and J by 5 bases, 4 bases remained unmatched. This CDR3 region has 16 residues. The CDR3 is CASSLSAGGSHNEQFF. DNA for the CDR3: TGTGCCAGCAGTTTATCAGCGGGGGGGTCCCACAATGAGCAGTTCTTC.

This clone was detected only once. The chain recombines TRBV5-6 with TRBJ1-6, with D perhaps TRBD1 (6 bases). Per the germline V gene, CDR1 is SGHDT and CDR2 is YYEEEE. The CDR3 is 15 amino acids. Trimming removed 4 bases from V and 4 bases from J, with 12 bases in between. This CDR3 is CASSPRTDYNSPLHF. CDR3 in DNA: TGTGCCAGCAGCCCGCGGACAGATTATAATTCACCCCTCCACTTT. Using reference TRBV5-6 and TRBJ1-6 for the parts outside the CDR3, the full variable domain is DAGVTQSPTHLIKTRGQQVTLRCSPKSGHDTVSWYQQALGQGPQFIFQYYEEEERQRGNFPDRFSGHQFPNYSSELNVNALLLGDSALYLCASSPRTDYNSPLHFGNGTRLTVT.

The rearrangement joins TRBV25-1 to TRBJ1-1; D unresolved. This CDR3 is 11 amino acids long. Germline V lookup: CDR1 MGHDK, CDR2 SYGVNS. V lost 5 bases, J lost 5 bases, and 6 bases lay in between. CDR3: CASSYGTEAFF. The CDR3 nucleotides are TGTGCCAGCAGTTACGGGACTGAAGCTTTCTTT.

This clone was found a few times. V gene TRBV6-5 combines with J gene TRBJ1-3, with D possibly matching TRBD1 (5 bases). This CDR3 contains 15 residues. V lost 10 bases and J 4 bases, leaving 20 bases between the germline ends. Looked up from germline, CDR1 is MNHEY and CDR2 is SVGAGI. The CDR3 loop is CATITGGSDGNTIYF. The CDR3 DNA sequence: TGTGCCACTATTACCGGGGGGTCGGACGGAAACACCATATATTTT.

The CDR3: CASKPRTGGNEKLFF. The CDR3 DNA sequence: TGTGCCAGCAAACCGAGGACAGGGGGTAATGAAAAACTGTTTTTT. This chain joins TRBV6-5 and TRBJ1-4; TRBD1 aligns across 10 bases. This CDR3 region has 15 residues. The ends lost 7 bases at V and 4 bases at J; junction bases unmatched: 6. Germline V CDR1 and CDR2: MNHEY, SVGAGI.

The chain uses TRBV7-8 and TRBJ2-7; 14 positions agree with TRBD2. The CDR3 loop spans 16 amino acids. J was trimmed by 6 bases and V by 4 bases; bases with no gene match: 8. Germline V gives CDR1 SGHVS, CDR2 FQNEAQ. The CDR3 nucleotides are TGTGCCAGCAGCTCGCCCGGGACTAGCGGGAGAAGCGAGCAGTACTTC. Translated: CASSSPGTSGRSEQYF.

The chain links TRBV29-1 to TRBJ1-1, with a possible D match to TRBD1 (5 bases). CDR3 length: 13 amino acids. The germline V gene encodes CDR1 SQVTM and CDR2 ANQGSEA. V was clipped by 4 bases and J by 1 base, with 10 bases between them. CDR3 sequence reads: CSVGGLRNTEAFF. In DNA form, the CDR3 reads TGCAGCGTTGGGGGACTGAGGAACACTGAAGCTTTCTTT.

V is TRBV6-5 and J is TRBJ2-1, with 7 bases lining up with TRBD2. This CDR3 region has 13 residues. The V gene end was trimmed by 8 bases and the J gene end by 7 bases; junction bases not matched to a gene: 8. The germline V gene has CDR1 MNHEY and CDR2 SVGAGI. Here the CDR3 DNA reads TGTGCCAGCGCCGGCGGGAGAGGTAATGAGCAGTTCTTC. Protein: CASAGGRGNEQFF.

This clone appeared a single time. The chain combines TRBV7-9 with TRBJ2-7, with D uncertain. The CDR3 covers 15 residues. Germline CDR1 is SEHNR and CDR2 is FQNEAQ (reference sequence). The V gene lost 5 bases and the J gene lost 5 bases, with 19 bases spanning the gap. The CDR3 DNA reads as TGTGCCAGCAGCCCCCTCCATGGAGTTCCCCACGAGCAGTACGTC. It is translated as CASSPLHGVPHEQYV.

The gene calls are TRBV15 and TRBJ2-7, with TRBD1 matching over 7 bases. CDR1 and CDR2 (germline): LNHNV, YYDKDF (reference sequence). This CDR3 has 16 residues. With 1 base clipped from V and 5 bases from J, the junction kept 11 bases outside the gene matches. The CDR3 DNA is TGTGCCACCAGCAGAGCATTGGAACAGGGGAAGCACGAGCAGTACTTC. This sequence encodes CATSRALEQGKHEQYF. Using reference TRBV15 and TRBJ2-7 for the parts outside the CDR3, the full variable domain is DAMVIQNPRYQVTQFGKPVTLSCSQTLNHNVMYWYQQKSSQAPKLLFHYYDKDFNNEADTPDNFQSRRPNTSFCFLDIRSPGLGDTAMYLCATSRALEQGKHEQYFGPGTRLTVT.

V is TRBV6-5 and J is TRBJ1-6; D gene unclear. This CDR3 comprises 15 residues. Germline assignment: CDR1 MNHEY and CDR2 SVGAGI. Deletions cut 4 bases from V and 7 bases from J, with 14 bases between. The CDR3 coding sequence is TGTGCCAGCAGTTCCCTCAGCAGGTCGAATTCACCCCTCCACTTT. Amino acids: CASSSLSRSNSPLHF.

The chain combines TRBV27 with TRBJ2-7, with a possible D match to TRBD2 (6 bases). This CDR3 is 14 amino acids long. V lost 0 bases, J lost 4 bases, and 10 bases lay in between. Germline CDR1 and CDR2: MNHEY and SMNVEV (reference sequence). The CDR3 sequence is CASSLSYGGYEQYF. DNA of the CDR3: TGTGCCAGCAGTTTATCTTACGGGGGATACGAGCAGTACTTC.

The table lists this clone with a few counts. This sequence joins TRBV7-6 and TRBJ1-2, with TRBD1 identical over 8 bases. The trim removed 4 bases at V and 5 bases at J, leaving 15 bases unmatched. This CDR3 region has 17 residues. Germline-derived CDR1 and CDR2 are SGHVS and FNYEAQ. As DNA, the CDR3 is TGTGCCAGCAGCTCCGACCGTCCCGGGACAGGTGGTTATGGCTACACCTTC. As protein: CASSSDRPGTGGYGYTF.

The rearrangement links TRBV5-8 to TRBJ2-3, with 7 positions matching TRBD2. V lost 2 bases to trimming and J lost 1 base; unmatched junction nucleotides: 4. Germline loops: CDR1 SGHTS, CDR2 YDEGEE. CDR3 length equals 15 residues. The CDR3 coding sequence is TGTGCCAGCAGCTTACCACGGGGGGGCACAGATACGCAGTATTTT. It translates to CASSLPRGGTDTQYF.

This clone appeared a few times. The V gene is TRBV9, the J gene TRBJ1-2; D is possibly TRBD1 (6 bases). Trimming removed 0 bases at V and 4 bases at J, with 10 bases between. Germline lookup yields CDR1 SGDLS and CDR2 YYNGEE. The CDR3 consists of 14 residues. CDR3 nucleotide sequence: TGTGCCAGCAGCGTAGGGGCGGACAGCTATGGCTACACCTTC. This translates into CASSVGADSYGYTF.

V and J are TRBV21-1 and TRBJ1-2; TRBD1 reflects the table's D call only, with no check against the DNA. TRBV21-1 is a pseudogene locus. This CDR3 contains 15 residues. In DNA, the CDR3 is TGTGCCAGCAGCAAATGTCAAGGGGCAGGTCTTGGCTACACCTTC. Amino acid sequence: CASSKCQGAGLGYTF.

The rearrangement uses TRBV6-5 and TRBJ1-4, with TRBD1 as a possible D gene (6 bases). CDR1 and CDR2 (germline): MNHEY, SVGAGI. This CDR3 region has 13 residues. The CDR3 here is CTSARTGNEKLFF. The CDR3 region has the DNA TGTACCTCGGCCCGAACAGGGAATGAAAAACTGTTTTTT.

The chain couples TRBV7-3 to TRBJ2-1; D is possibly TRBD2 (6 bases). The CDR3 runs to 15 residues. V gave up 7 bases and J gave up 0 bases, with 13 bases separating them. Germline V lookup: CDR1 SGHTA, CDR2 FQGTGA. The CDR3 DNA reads TGTGCCAGCACCTCTCAGACTAGCTCCTACAATGAGCAGTTCTTC. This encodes CASTSQTSSYNEQFF.

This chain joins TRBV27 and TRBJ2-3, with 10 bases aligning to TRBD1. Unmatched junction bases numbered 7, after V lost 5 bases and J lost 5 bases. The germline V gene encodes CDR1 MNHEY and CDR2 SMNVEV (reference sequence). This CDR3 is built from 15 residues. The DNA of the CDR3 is TGTGCCAGCAGTCTCCGGGACAGGGGAAAAGATACGCAGTATTTT. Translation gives CASSLRDRGKDTQYF.

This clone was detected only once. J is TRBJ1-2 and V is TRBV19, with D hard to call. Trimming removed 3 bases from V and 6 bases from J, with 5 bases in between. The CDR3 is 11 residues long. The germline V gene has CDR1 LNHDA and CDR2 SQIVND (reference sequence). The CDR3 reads CASSIRNGYTF. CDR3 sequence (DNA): TGTGCCAGTAGTATCCGTAATGGCTACACCTTC.

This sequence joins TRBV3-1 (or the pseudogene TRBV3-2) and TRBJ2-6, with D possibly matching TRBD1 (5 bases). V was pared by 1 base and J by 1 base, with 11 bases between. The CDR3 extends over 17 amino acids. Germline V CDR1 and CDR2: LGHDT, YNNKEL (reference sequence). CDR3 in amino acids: CASSQAPTGSGANVLTF. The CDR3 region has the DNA TGTGCCAGCAGCCAAGCCCCCACAGGATCTGGGGCCAACGTCCTGACTTTC.

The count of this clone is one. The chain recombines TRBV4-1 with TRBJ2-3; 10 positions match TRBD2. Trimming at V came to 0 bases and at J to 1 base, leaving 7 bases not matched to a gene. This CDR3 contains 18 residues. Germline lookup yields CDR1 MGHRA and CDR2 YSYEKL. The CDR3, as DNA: TGCGCCAGCAGCCAAGATTCTGTGCTAGCGGGGGGCACAGATACGCAGTATTTT. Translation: CASSQDSVLAGGTDTQYF.

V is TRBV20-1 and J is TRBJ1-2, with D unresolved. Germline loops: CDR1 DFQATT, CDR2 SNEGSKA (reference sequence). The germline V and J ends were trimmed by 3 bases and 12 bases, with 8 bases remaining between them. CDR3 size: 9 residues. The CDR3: CSARNSNTF. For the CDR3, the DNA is TGCAGTGCTAGGAACAGCAACACCTTC.

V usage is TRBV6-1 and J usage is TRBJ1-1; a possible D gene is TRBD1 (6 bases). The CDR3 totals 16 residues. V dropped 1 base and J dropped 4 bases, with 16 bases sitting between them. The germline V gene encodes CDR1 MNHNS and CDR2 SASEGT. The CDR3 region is CASSEDGGPQSTEAFF. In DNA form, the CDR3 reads TGTGCCAGCAGTGAAGACGGGGGGCCCCAGTCCACTGAAGCTTTCTTT.

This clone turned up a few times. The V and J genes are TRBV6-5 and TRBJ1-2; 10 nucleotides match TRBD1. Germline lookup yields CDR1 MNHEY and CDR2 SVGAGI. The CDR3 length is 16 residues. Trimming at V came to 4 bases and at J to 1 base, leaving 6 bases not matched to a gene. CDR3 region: CASSFIRTGGNYGYTF. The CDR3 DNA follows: TGTGCCAGCAGTTTCATCCGGACAGGGGGTAACTATGGCTACACCTTC.

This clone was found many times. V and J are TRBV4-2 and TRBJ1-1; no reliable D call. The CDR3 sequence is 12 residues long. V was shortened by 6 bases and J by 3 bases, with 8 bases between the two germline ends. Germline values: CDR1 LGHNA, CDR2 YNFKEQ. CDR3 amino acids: CASSHGDTEAFF. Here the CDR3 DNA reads TGTGCCAGCAGTCACGGGGACACTGAAGCTTTCTTT.

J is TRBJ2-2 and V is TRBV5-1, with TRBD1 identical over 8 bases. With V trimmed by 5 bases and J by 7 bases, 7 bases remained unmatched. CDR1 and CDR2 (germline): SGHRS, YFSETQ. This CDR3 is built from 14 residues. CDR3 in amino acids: CASRRTGNVGELFF. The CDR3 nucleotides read TGCGCCAGCAGGCGGACAGGGAACGTCGGGGAGCTGTTTTTT.

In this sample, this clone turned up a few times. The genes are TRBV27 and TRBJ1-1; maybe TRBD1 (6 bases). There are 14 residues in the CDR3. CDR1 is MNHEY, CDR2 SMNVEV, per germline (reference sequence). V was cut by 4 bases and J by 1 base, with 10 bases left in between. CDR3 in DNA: TGTGCCAGCAGTTCGGTAGGGGGGAACACTGAAGCTTTCTTT. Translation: CASSSVGGNTEAFF.

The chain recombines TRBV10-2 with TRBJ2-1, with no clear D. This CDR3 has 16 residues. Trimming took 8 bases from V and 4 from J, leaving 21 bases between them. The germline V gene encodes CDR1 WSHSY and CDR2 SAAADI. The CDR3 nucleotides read TGCGCCAGCTCCGGCCGTAGCTTCCTTCTATACAATGAGCAGTTCTTC. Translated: CASSGRSFLLYNEQFF.

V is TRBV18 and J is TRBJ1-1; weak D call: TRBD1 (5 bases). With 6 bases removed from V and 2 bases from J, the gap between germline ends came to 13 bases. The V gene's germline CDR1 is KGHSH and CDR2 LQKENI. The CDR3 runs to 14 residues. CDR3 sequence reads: CASSARGGNTEAFF. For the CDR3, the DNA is TGTGCCAGCTCCGCACGGGGGGGAAACACTGAAGCTTTCTTT.